Shown below are 23 T cell receptor beta chains from a single sample sequenced in a study of T cells in Graves' hyperthyroidism and ophthalmopathy. It was RNA transcripts that yielded the amplified TCR beta CDR3 regions. An initial round of RT-PCR targeting the TCR CDR3 relied on the HTBI primer set. TCRdb called the multiplex PCR reads again in MiXCR, with one record for every CDR3 protein. Found here are about 660,000 distinct CDR3 sequences, 45% of them singletons; the top ten hold approximately 6.8%. Sequencing used peripheral blood or thyroid tissue (not recorded which). The receptors here all came from an adult man with Graves' disease, either hyperthyroidism or ophthalmopathy (not recorded which).

The chain recombines TRBV19 with TRBJ1-6; possibly TRBD1 for D (5 bases). The CDR3 totals 11 residues. Per germline, CDR1 LNHDA and CDR2 SQIVND (reference sequence). The CDR3 DNA reads TGTGCTCAGGGAGGAAATTCACCCCTCCACTTT. It specifies CAQGGNSPLHF.

The V call is TRBV7-9, the J call TRBJ1-4, with a tentative D call TRBD1 (5 bases). The CDR3 is 11 amino acids. V was clipped by 4 bases and J by 13 bases, with 10 bases between them. Germline CDR1 and CDR2: SEHNR and FQNEAQ (reference sequence). CDR3 nucleotide sequence: TGTGCCAGCAGCTCGAGGGGTAGACTGTTTTTT. Its protein product is CASSSRGRLFF.

This clonotype was seen a handful of times. The rearrangement links TRBV20-1 to TRBJ2-7; D is uncertain. The CDR3 contains 14 residues. V was pared by 0 bases and J by 2 bases, with 11 bases between. CDR1 and CDR2 (germline): DFQATT, SNEGSKA (reference sequence). The CDR3 sequence is CSARDGVNPYEQYF. CDR3 coding DNA: TGCAGTGCTAGAGACGGCGTGAACCCCTACGAGCAGTACTTC.

The chain recombines TRBV20-1 with TRBJ1-6, with TRBD1 matching 11 bases. This CDR3 is built from 14 residues. Germline loops: CDR1 DFQATT, CDR2 SNEGSKA (reference sequence). J gave up 9 bases and V 3 bases, and 4 bases lay outside the gene matches. The CDR3 bases are TGCAGTGCTAGGGACAGGGGGCGTAGTTCACCCCTCCACTTT. It specifies CSARDRGRSSPLHF.

This clonotype has ten or more counts. The chain combines TRBV2 with TRBJ1-2; possible D gene TRBD1, 5 bases. V lost 7 bases and J lost 6, with 18 bases in between. The CDR3 extends over 14 amino acids. The V gene's germline CDR1 is SNHLY and CDR2 FYNNEI. In DNA, the CDR3 is TGTGCCAGCAAGGGCGGCCGTCGAGGGGATGGCTACACCTTC. This sequence encodes CASKGGRRGDGYTF. The full variable domain, rest sourced from reference TRBV2 and TRBJ1-2, is EPEVTQTPSHQVTQMGQEVILRCVPISNHLYFYWYRQILGQKVEFLVSFYNNEISEKSEIFDDQFSVERPDGSNFTLKIRSTKLEDSAMYFCASKGGRRGDGYTFGSGTRLTVV.

This clonotype was counted between two and nine times. The V call is TRBV25-1, the J call TRBJ1-1; TRBD1 agrees at 7 bases. The CDR3 is made up of 11 amino acids. Trimming cost V 5 bases and J 12 bases; bases outside gene matches: 6. The germline V gene encodes CDR1 MGHDK and CDR2 SYGVNS. As DNA, the CDR3 is TGTGCCAGCAGTTACGACAGGGAGACTTTCTTT. It is translated as CASSYDRETFF.

The genes are TRBV7-9 and TRBJ2-7; D is ambiguous. Germline CDR1 SEHNR, CDR2 FQNEAQ (reference sequence). This CDR3 is 15 amino acids long. V gave up 5 bases and J gave up 0 bases, with 14 bases separating them. Written as DNA, the CDR3 is TGTGCCAGCAGCGTTGAGGAAAGGAGCTCCTACGAGCAGTACTTC. This gives the protein CASSVEERSSYEQYF.

This clonotype has at least ten counts. The rearrangement uses TRBV24-1 and TRBJ2-6; D ambiguous. CDR3 size: 17 residues. V was cut by 0 bases and J by 9 bases, with 17 bases left in between. CDR1 KGHDR and CDR2 SFDVKD come from the germline V gene. The CDR3 DNA follows: TGTGCCACCAGTGATTTGCCAGCACCCAATAAGGGCAACGTCCTGACTTTC. Translated, it gives CATSDLPAPNKGNVLTF.

In this sample, this clonotype turned up a few times. The chain employs TRBV7-2 and TRBJ1-2, with TRBD1 identical over 7 bases. The germline gives CDR1 SGHTA, CDR2 FQGNSA. CDR3 length: 12 amino acids. With V trimmed by 8 bases and J by 10 bases, 10 bases remained unmatched. The CDR3 region is CASSAVTGPYTF. The CDR3, as DNA: TGTGCCAGCTCAGCCGTGACAGGGCCCTACACCTTC.

The rearrangement uses TRBV5-1 and TRBJ1-1; D might be TRBD1 (5 bases). V was pared by 4 bases and J by 2 bases, with 15 bases between. The V gene's germline CDR1 is SGHRS and CDR2 YFSETQ. The length of the CDR3 is 15 residues. The CDR3 region is CASSPDRTPNTEAFF. CDR3 coding DNA: TGCGCCAGCAGCCCGGACCGGACACCAAACACTGAAGCTTTCTTT.

This clonotype was counted ten times or more. The rearrangement joins TRBV7-9 to TRBJ1-1; 8 bases align to TRBD1. Germline CDR1 and CDR2: SEHNR and FQNEAQ (reference sequence). The CDR3 extends over 16 amino acids. With V trimmed by 4 bases and J by 1 base, 8 bases remained unmatched. CDR3 loop: CASSSFVGQGNTEAFF. In DNA form, the CDR3 reads TGTGCCAGCAGCTCATTCGTTGGACAGGGGAACACTGAAGCTTTCTTT.

In its sample, this clonotype was seen many times. CDR3 nucleotides: TGCGCCAGCAGCCTTGGACAGGGACTAGCCTCACCCCTCCACTTT. Translating it yields CASSLGQGLASPLHF. The chain combines TRBV10-2 with TRBJ1-6; 8 bases map to TRBD1. Germline V gene sequence: CDR1 WSHSY, CDR2 SAAADI. CDR3 length equals 15 residues. The V gene end was trimmed by 6 bases and the J gene end by 10 bases; junction bases not matched to a gene: 11.

This clonotype came up a few times. V usage is TRBV19 and J usage is TRBJ1-2; D remains unclear. Trimming cost V 8 bases and J 3 bases, with 10 bases left between them. Germline assignment: CDR1 LNHDA and CDR2 SQIVND (reference sequence). The CDR3 has 12 amino acids. The CDR3 bases are TGTGCCAGTCATAACAGATACTATGGCTACACCTTC. Translation gives CASHNRYYGYTF.

Only a few counts were recorded for this clonotype. The chain carries TRBV12-3 or TRBV12-4 and TRBJ1-1; 8 nucleotides agree with TRBD1. V lost 3 bases to trimming and J lost 4 bases; unmatched junction nucleotides: 7. The CDR3 extends over 15 amino acids. In DNA form, the CDR3 reads TGTGCCAGCAGTTTGGTGACAGGGGTTGGCACTGAAGCTTTCTTT. Its protein product is CASSLVTGVGTEAFF.

This clonotype was counted a single time. This chain links TRBV20-1 with TRBJ1-4, with D unclear. V gave up 3 bases and J gave up 6 bases, with 11 bases separating them. CDR3 length equals 13 residues. The germline V gene encodes CDR1 DFQATT and CDR2 SNEGSKA (reference sequence). CDR3 amino acids: CSASRPFHEKLFF. DNA for the CDR3: TGCAGTGCTAGTCGGCCTTTTCATGAAAAACTGTTTTTT.

The chain joins TRBV7-2 to TRBJ1-2, with a tentative D call TRBD1 (5 bases). Germline CDR1 SGHTA, CDR2 FQGNSA. The CDR3 length is 13 residues. Trimming stripped 5 bases from V and 8 bases from J, with 15 bases between. In nucleotides, the CDR3 is TGTGCCAGCAGCCACGGGACTAGCGGCGGCTACACCTTC. Protein sequence: CASSHGTSGGYTF.

The genes are TRBV11-1 and TRBJ1-1; D perhaps matches TRBD1 (5 bases). CDR1 is SGHAT and CDR2 is FQDESV in the germline V gene (reference sequence). V was clipped by 5 bases and J by 4 bases, with 11 bases between them. The length of the CDR3 is 13 residues. The CDR3 loop reads CASSPPGPTEAFF. In DNA, the CDR3 is TGTGCCAGCAGCCCACCGGGGCCCACTGAAGCTTTCTTT.

This clonotype showed up many times. The chain carries TRBV2 and TRBJ1-1, with D perhaps matching TRBD1 (5 bases). Germline loops: CDR1 SNHLY, CDR2 FYNNEI. Trimming pared 8 bases from V and 11 bases from J, leaving 12 bases between. The CDR3 runs 10 residues. The DNA of the CDR3 is TGTGCCAGCCTCCGGGGCGCGGCTTTCTTT. It codes for CASLRGAAFF.

This clonotype was observed a handful of times. This chain joins TRBV20-1 and TRBJ2-7; D could derive from TRBD1 or TRBD2 (5 bases each). Trimming took off 3 bases at V and 2 bases at J, with 14 bases between the two ends. The CDR3 has 14 residues. Germline V gives CDR1 DFQATT, CDR2 SNEGSKA (reference sequence). The CDR3 sequence: CSASSGTGTYEQYF. The CDR3 DNA is TGCAGTGCTAGTAGTGGGACGGGGACCTACGAGCAGTACTTC.

This chain joins TRBV12-3 or TRBV12-4 and TRBJ1-6; D is unresolved. CDR3 size: 15 residues. With 6 bases removed from V and 7 bases from J, the gap between germline ends came to 16 bases. CDR3 sequence: CASSPRAGMNSPLHF. As DNA, the CDR3 is TGTGCCAGCAGCCCCCGAGCGGGGATGAATTCACCCCTCCACTTT.

As regards this clonotype: The junction departs from the called germline gene at one end, perhaps through a read error. The rearrangement uses TRBV14 and TRBJ1-2; 10 bases are a match to TRBD1. The CDR3 contains 14 residues. Germline CDR1 is SGHDN and CDR2 is FVKESK. The CDR3 here is CANSQVTGGFGYTF. CDR3 sequence (DNA): TGTGCCAACAGCCAAGTGACAGGGGGCTTTGGCTACACCTTC.

The chain employs TRBV10-3 and TRBJ1-4; possible D gene TRBD1, 5 bases. Germline V gene data show CDR1 as ENHRY and CDR2 as SYGVKD. Trimming removed 6 bases at V and 7 bases at J, with 12 bases between. The CDR3 totals 13 residues. The CDR3 coding sequence is TGTGCCATCAGGGGGGACGGCAGTGAAAAACTGTTTTTT. Translating it yields CAIRGDGSEKLFF.

The chain couples TRBV11-2 to TRBJ1-4, with 7 bases that match TRBD1. V dropped 5 bases and J dropped 4; count of bases not matched to a gene: 4. Germline CDR1 reads SGHAT; CDR2 reads FQNNGV. The CDR3 covers 14 residues. CDR3 sequence reads: CASSQTGRNEKLFF. The CDR3 region has the DNA TGTGCCAGCAGCCAGACAGGGCGTAATGAAAAACTGTTTTTT.